The entry below describes one T cell receptor beta chain. The assay was immunoSEQ multiplex PCR, and TCRdb's table has in-frame clones only and misses some. The sample records around 85,000 clones, around 94% being singletons. This sample was included in a study of technical replicates of blood from several donors. The CDR3 contains 12 residues. Germline loops: CDR1 SGHRS, CDR2 YFSETQ. Trimming pared 5 bases from V and 7 bases from J, leaving 13 bases between. The gene calls are TRBV5-1 and TRBJ2-7; D perhaps matches TRBD1 (5 bases). The source is a human donor in good health. The sequenced sample consisted of T cells isolated from PBMCs. CDR3 in DNA: TGCGCCAGCAGTCATACGCAGGGTGAGCAGTACTTC. Translated: CASSHTQGEQYF. The full variable domain, with the rest looked up from reference TRBV5-1 and TRBJ2-7, is KAGVTQTPRYLIKTRGQQVTLSCSPISGHRSVSWYQQTPGQGLQFLFEYFSETQRNKGNFPGRFSGRQFSNSRSEMNVSTLELGDSALYLCASSHTQGEQYFGPGTRLTVT.